This TCR beta chain was retrieved from a study of shared clonotypes between healthy human individuals. Study observations and caveats: Generation of non-shared clonotypes was less probable than generation of clonotypes shared by all four donors.

Once extracted for a subset, genomic DNA was divided evenly among several immunoSEQ plates. Per the authors' pipeline: ImmunoSEQ output lacked quality scores and full-length reads, limiting matched filtering. Method: immunoSEQ multiplex PCR; TCRdb's copy keeps in-frame clones and lacks some. V and J calls and clone size are as listed in that table; D and trimming were resolved from the DNA. This table has some 980,000 clones, over 60% appearing once. CDR1 and CDR2 (germline): SQVTM, ANQGSEA. V trimming: 7 bases; J trimming: 2 bases; junction bases outside the gene matches: 11. The CDR3 is 15 amino acids. With respect to this clone: As yet, its antigen is unknown.

This chain uses TRBV29-1 with TRBJ2-7; 10 positions agree with TRBD1. This clonotype originated in a man younger than 35 in good health. Sequencing input: memory CD4+ T cells sorted from blood. Subset given: CD45RA-negative fraction. The CDR3 bases are TGCAGCGCCCGCCCGGGGACAGGGGCCACCTACGAGCAGTACTTC. As protein: CSARPGTGATYEQYF.